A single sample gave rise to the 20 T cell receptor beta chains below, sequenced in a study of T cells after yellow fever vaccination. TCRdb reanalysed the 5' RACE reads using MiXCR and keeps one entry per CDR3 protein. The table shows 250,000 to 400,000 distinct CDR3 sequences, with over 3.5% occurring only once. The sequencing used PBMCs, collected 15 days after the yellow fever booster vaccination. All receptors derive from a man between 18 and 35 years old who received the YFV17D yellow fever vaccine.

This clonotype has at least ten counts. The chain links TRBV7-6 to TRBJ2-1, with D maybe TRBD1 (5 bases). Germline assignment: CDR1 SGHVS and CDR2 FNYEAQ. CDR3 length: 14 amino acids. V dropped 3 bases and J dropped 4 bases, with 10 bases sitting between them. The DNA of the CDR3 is TGTGCCAGCAGCTTTTCAGGGCAGTACAATGAGCAGTTCTTC. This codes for CASSFSGQYNEQFF.

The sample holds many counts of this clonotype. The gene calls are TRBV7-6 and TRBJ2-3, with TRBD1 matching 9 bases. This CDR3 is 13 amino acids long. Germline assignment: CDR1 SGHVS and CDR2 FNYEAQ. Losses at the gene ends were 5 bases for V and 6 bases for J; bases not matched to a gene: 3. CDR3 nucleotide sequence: TGTGCCAGCAGCGCCGACAGGGGGGATACGCAGTATTTT. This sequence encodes CASSADRGDTQYF.

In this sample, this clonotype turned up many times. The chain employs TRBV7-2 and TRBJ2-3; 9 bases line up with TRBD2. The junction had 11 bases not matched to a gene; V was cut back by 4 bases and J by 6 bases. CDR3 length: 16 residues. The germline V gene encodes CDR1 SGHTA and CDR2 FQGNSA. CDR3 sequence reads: CASSSFAGGAGDTQYF. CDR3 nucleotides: TGTGCCAGCAGCTCTTTCGCGGGGGGGGCCGGTGATACGCAGTATTTT.

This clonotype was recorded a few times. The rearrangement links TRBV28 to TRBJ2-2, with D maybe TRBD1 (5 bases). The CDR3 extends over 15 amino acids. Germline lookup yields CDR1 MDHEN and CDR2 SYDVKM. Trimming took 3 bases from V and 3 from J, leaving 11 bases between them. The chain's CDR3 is CASSFSQGDTGELFF. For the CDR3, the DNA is TGTGCCAGCAGTTTCTCCCAAGGGGACACCGGGGAGCTGTTTTTT.

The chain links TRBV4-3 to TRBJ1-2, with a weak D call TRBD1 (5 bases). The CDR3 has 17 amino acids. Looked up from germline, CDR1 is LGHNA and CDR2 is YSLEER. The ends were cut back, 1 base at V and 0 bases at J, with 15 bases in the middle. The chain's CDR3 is CASSQAIPGGSNYGYTF. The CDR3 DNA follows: TGCGCCAGCAGCCAAGCTATTCCGGGGGGTTCTAACTATGGCTACACCTTC.

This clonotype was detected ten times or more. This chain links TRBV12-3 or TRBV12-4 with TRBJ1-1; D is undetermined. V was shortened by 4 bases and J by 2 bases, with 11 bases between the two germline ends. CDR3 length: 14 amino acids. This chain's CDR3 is CASSWIAGNTEAFF. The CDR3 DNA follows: TGTGCCAGCAGTTGGATCGCGGGTAACACTGAAGCTTTCTTT.

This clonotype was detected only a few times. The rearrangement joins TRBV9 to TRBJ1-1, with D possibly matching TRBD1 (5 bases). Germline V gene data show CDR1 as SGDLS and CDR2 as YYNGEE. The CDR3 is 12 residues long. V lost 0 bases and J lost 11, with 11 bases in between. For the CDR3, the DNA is TGTGCCAGCAGCGTAGTGGGGGGGAGGGCTTTCTTT. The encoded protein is CASSVVGGRAFF.

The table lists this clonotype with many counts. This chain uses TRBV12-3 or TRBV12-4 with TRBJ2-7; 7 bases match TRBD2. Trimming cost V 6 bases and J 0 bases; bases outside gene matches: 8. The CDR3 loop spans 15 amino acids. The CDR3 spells CASRMTGGPSYEQYF. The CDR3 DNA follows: TGTGCCAGCAGGATGACGGGGGGTCCCTCCTACGAGCAGTACTTC.

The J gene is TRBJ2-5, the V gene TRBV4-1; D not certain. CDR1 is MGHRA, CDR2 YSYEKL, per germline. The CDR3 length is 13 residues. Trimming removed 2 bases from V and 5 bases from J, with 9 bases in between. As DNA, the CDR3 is TGCGCCAGCAGCCAATGGGGAAGCGAGACCCAGTACTTC. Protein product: CASSQWGSETQYF.

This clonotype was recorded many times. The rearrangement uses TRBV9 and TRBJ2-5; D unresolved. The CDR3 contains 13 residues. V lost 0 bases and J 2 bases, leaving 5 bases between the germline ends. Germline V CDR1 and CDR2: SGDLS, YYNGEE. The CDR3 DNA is TGTGCCAGCAGCGTAGCCGGACAAGAGACCCAGTACTTC. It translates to CASSVAGQETQYF.

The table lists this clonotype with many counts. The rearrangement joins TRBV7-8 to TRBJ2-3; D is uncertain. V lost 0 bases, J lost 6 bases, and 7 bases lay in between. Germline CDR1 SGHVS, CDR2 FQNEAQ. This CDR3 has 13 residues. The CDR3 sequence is CASSLAPWDTQYF. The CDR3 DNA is TGTGCCAGCAGCTTAGCGCCTTGGGATACGCAGTATTTT.

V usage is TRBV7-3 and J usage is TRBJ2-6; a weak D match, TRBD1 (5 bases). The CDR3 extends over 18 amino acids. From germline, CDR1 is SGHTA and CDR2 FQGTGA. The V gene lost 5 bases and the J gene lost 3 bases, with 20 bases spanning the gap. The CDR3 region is CASSATSGRDVGANVLTF. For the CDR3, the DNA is TGTGCCAGCAGCGCCACCTCGGGCAGGGATGTTGGGGCCAACGTCCTGACTTTC.

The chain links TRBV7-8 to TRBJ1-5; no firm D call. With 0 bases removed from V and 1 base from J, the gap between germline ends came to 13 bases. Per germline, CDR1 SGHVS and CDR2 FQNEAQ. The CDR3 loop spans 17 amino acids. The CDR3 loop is CASSLAFWKYSNQPQHF. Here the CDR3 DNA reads TGTGCCAGCAGCTTAGCTTTTTGGAAGTACAGCAATCAGCCCCAGCATTTT.

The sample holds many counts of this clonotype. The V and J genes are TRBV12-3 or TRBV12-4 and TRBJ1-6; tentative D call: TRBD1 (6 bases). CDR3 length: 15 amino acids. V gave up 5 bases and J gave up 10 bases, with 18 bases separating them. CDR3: CASSPIGGVWSPLHF. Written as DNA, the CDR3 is TGTGCCAGCAGTCCTATAGGGGGGGTTTGGTCACCCCTCCACTTT.

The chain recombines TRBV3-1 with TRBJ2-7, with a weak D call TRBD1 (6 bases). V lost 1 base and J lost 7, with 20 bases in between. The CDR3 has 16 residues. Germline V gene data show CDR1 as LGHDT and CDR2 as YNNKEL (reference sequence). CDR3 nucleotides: TGTGCCAGCAGCCAAGGCCACCCCAAGACAGGTGGGGAGCAGTACTTC. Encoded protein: CASSQGHPKTGGEQYF.

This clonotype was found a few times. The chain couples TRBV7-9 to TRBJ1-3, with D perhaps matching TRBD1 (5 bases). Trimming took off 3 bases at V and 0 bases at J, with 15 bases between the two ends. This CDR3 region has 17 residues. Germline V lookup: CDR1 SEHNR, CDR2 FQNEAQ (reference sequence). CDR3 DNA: TGTGCCAGCAGCTTGCACTCGGGACCGAACTCTGGAAACACCATATATTTT. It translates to CASSLHSGPNSGNTIYF.

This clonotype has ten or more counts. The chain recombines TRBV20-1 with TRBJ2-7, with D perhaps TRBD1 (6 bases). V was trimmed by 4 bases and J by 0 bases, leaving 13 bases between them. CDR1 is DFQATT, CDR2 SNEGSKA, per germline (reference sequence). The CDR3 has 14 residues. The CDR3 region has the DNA TGCAGTGCTACCGGGACAACCAACTCCTACGAGCAGTACTTC. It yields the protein CSATGTTNSYEQYF.

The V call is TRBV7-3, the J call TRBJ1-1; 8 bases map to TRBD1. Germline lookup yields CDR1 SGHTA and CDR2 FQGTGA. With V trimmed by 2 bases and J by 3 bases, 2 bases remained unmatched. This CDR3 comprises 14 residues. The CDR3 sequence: CASSLSGGHTEAFF. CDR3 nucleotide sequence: TGTGCCAGCAGCTTATCAGGGGGCCACACTGAAGCTTTCTTT.

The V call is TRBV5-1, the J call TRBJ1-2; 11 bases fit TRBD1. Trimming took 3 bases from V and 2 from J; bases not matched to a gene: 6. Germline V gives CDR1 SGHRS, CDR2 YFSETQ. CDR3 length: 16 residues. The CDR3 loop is CASSYPGQGVNYGYTF. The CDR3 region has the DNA TGCGCCAGCAGCTACCCGGGACAGGGGGTGAACTATGGCTACACCTTC.

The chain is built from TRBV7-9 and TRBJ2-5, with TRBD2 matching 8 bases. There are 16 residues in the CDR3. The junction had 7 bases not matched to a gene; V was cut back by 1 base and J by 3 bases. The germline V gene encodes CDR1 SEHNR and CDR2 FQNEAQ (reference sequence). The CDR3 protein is CASSLVVGGAEETQYF. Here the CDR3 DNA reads TGTGCCAGCAGCTTAGTTGTCGGGGGGGCGGAAGAGACCCAGTACTTC.